The entry below describes one T cell receptor (beta chain). The record originates from a study of tumor T cells in aggressive B-cell lymphoma. The assay was immunoSEQ multiplex PCR, and TCRdb's table has in-frame clones only and misses some. The sample consists of around 4,500 clones, roughly 90% of them appearing once. Per the germline V gene, CDR1 is SGHTA and CDR2 is FQGNSA. This CDR3 is built from 17 residues. V was pared by 4 bases and J by 6 bases, with 11 bases of the junction left unmatched. The sample was tumor tissue. This TCR derives from an adult with diffuse large B cell lymphoma. The V gene is TRBV7-2, the J gene TRBJ2-1, with 11 bases fitting TRBD2. DNA of the CDR3: TGTGCCAGCAGCTCCATTCTTCTAGCGGGGGGCAGCAATGAGCAGTTCTTC. Residues: CASSSILLAGGSNEQFF.